There are many counts of the clone carrying this T cell receptor beta chain. The record originates from a study of identical twins. Each cDNA held unique molecular identifiers, and template switching gave it a universal primer site. TCRdb re-derived calls from the 5' RACE reads in MiXCR, one entry per CDR3 protein. The sample yields just under 650,000 distinct CDR3 sequences, about 7% seen once. These sequences were also reported in another study, on yellow fever vaccine responses in identical twins.

The sample taken for sequencing was PBMCs. The TCR originated in a woman younger than 35 in good health.

The CDR3 sequence is CASSYTQQGNSGNTIYF. The CDR3 DNA reads TGCGCCAGCAGCTACACCCAACAGGGAAACTCTGGAAACACCATATATTTT. The chain combines TRBV5-1 with TRBJ1-3, with a weak D call TRBD1 (6 bases). Germline CDR1 and CDR2: SGHRS and YFSETQ. The CDR3 is made up of 17 amino acids. V gave up 3 bases and J gave up 0 bases, with 16 bases separating them.